The 29 T cell receptor beta chains listed next were all sequenced from one sample in a study of kidney transplant recipient with SARS-CoV-2 infection. TCRdb called the reads again in MiXCR, with one record for every CDR3 protein. The sample records 250,000 or so distinct CDR3 sequences, about 30% being singletons. Sequencing used a blood sample, obtained at baseline and between days 110 and 120 from a kidney transplant recipient. These receptors were obtained from a young adult male patient who had COVID-19 and was a kidney transplant recipient. T cells may partly derive from the graft donor.

As concerns this clonotype: A single base separates this from a much larger clone, so it may be a read error. This rearrangement joins TRBV2 to TRBJ1-5; 11 positions agree with TRBD1. Germline loops: CDR1 SNHLY, CDR2 FYNNEI. Unmatched junction bases numbered 5, after V lost 0 bases and J lost 7 bases. The CDR3 runs to 16 residues. The CDR3: CASSEARTGGGQPQHF. The CDR3 nucleotides read TGTGCCAGCAGTGAAGCGCGGACAGGGGGCGGGCAGCCCCAGCATTTT.

This clonotype showed up many times. In this CDR3 the conserved last residue, phenylalanine or tryptophan, is missing, so a read error is likely. It is unclear where the CDR3 begins or ends on the DNA, so no DNA is shown, and the CDR3 is as TCRdb lists it. This chain links TRBV30 with TRBJ1-2; TRBD1 is taken as the D call from the table, unchecked against the DNA. CDR1 GTSNPN and CDR2 SVGIG come from the germline V gene (reference sequence). The CDR3 totals 8 residues, both ends included. This CDR3 is CASNRENR.

Details on this clonotype: A much larger clone lies a single base off, so this may be a read error. The CDR3 is CASSLEGPKAYEQYF. The CDR3 DNA reads as TGTGCCAGCAGTTTAGAGGGACCAAAAGCCTACGAGCAGTACTTC. The genes are TRBV27 and TRBJ2-7, with D possibly called TRBD1 or TRBD2 (5 bases each). V was clipped by 2 bases and J by 2 bases, with 13 bases between them. The CDR3 runs to 15 residues. Germline V lookup: CDR1 MNHEY, CDR2 SMNVEV (reference sequence).

About this clonotype: Given a much more abundant clone one base away, this may be a read error. The chain links TRBV18 to TRBJ1-1; D unclear. Deletions cut 8 bases from V and 1 base from J, with 5 bases between. The germline gives CDR1 KGHSH, CDR2 LQKENI. This CDR3 contains 11 residues. DNA of the CDR3: TGTGCCAGCATAAGGAACACTGAAGCTTTCTTT. Encoded protein: CASIRNTEAFF.

Concerning this clonotype itself: Its ends do not fully match the called genes, so a read error is possible. J is TRBJ1-6 and V is TRBV7-2; 7 nucleotides line up with TRBD1. CDR1 and CDR2 from the germline V gene are SGHTA and FQGNSA. This CDR3 is built from 16 residues. CDR3 amino acids: CASSFDRAAYNSPPHF. CDR3 nucleotides: TGTGCCAGCAGCTTCGACAGGGCGGCCTATAATTCACCCCCCCACTTT.

The chain has TRBV9 and TRBJ1-1, with TRBD1 matching over 11 bases. The CDR3 has 15 amino acids. Germline V gene data show CDR1 as SGDLS and CDR2 as YYNGEE. The trim removed 3 bases at V and 4 bases at J, leaving 5 bases unmatched. CDR3: CASSALGQGATEAFF. In DNA, the CDR3 is TGTGCCAGCAGCGCGTTAGGACAGGGGGCCACTGAAGCTTTCTTT.

The table lists this clonotype with many counts. This chain links TRBV7-2 with TRBJ1-2; D gene uncertain. V shed 5 bases and J shed 4 bases, with 23 bases lying between them. The CDR3 spans 17 residues. Germline V gives CDR1 SGHTA, CDR2 FQGNSA. The CDR3 loop is CASSNNVRDGKTYGYTF. The CDR3 region has the DNA TGTGCCAGCAGCAATAACGTCAGAGACGGAAAGACCTATGGCTACACCTTC.

The rearrangement uses TRBV5-6 and TRBJ2-5, with 7 bases matching TRBD1. Germline CDR1 reads SGHDT; CDR2 reads YYEEEE. Trimming took 3 bases from V and 5 from J; bases not matched to a gene: 7. The CDR3 spans 14 residues. CDR3 sequence: CASSWVTGQETQYF. CDR3 nucleotides: TGTGCCAGCAGCTGGGTGACAGGGCAGGAGACCCAGTACTTC.

This clonotype came up a few times. The chain has TRBV20-1 and TRBJ2-7; TRBD1 matches at 8 bases. V shed 0 bases and J 6 bases; nucleotides not matched to a gene: 13. Per the germline V gene, CDR1 is DFQATT and CDR2 is SNEGSKA (reference sequence). CDR3 length equals 16 residues. The CDR3: CSARDPLTGVNREQYF. For the CDR3, the DNA is TGCAGTGCTAGAGACCCATTGACAGGGGTAAATCGCGAGCAGTACTTC.

This clonotype was detected only a few times. The rearrangement joins TRBV7-7 to TRBJ1-2; no firm D call. This CDR3 comprises 17 residues. Trimming removed 5 bases from V and 4 bases from J, with 23 bases in between. Germline CDR1 reads SSHAT; CDR2 reads FNYEAQ (reference sequence). The CDR3 here is CASSIDLKCRKTYGYTF. In DNA form, the CDR3 reads TGTGCCAGCAGCATCGACCTTAAGTGCCGAAAGACCTATGGCTACACCTTC.

Details on this clonotype: A much larger clone lies a single base off, so this may be a read error. The chain carries TRBV3-1 and TRBJ2-5; D remains ambiguous. The CDR3 is 17 residues long. CDR1 and CDR2 (germline): LGHDT, YNNKEL (reference sequence). V shed 5 bases and J shed 5 bases, with 24 bases lying between them. CDR3 sequence: CASSGLRPISFSETQYF. CDR3 bases: TGTGCCAGCAGCGGTCTTCGTCCCATTTCTTTCTCTGAGACCCAGTACTTC.

Remarks on this clonotype: A read error is likely here: a far larger clone is one base away. This chain connects TRBV12-3 or TRBV12-4 to TRBJ2-5, with 7 nucleotides matching TRBD1. The CDR3 contains 13 residues. In DNA, the CDR3 is TGTGTCAGCAGCAGACAGGGTCGAGAGACCCAGTACTTC. Translation: CVSSRQGRETQYF.

This chain links TRBV6-2 or TRBV6-3 with TRBJ1-4; 7 bases fit TRBD1. Trimming cost V 6 bases and J 3 bases; bases outside gene matches: 7. CDR1 and CDR2 (germline): MNHEY, SVGEGT. The CDR3 is 15 amino acids. The CDR3 nucleotides are TGTGCCAGCAGCGCCAGGGACAGCTCTAATGAAAAACTGTTTTTT. The encoded protein is CASSARDSSNEKLFF.

The table lists this clonotype with many counts. The chain joins TRBV10-3 to TRBJ1-2; no reliable D call. The CDR3 runs 15 residues. Trimming removed 3 bases at V and 3 bases at J, with 14 bases between. The V gene's germline CDR1 is ENHRY and CDR2 SYGVKD. The CDR3 DNA reads as TGTGCCATCAGTGAACGGGGTGGCAGCGACTATGGCTACACCTTC. Protein: CAISERGGSDYGYTF.

This clonotype has at least ten counts. As DNA, the CDR3 is TGTGCCAGCAGCCCTGGACCCGATCTCGGAAAGACCTATGGCTACACCTTC. Its protein product is CASSPGPDLGKTYGYTF. The V call is TRBV11-3, the J call TRBJ1-2; unclear D gene. Germline V gene sequence: CDR1 SGHNT, CDR2 YENEEA. V gave up 5 bases and J gave up 4 bases, with 23 bases separating them. CDR3 length equals 17 residues.

The V call is TRBV9, the J call TRBJ1-1, with 7 bases fitting TRBD1. V lost 6 bases, J lost 3 bases, and 20 bases stayed unmatched. The CDR3 is made up of 18 amino acids. CDR1 SGDLS and CDR2 YYNGEE come from the germline V gene. CDR3 DNA: TGTGCCAGCAAGCCCCGGCCGGGGCAGGGGGTAGGAGACACTGAAGCTTTCTTT. It codes for CASKPRPGQGVGDTEAFF.

This clonotype was recorded a few times. CDR3: CSARELAGISEAFF. The CDR3, as DNA: TGCAGTGCTAGAGAATTGGCTGGAATCAGTGAAGCTTTCTTT. The chain joins TRBV20-1 to TRBJ1-1, with D unclear. Per the germline V gene, CDR1 is DFQATT and CDR2 is SNEGSKA (reference sequence). The CDR3 is made up of 14 amino acids. The V end lost 0 bases, the J end lost 7 bases, and 15 bases lay between the germline ends.

This clonotype has a single count. In DNA, the CDR3 is TGTGCCAGCAGCCGGTTTCGTGAATCTCGAAAGACCTATGGCTACACCTTC. Translating gives CASSRFRESRKTYGYTF. The V and J genes are TRBV7-6 and TRBJ1-2, with D hard to call. Deletions cut 5 bases from V and 4 bases from J, with 23 bases between. This CDR3 is built from 17 residues. Germline V gene sequence: CDR1 SGHVS, CDR2 FNYEAQ.

This clonotype was seen more than once but under ten times. The chain recombines TRBV24-1 with TRBJ2-3, with D possibly being TRBD2 (6 bases). This CDR3 contains 14 residues. Trimming removed 6 bases at V and 1 base at J, with 10 bases between. The V gene's germline CDR1 is KGHDR and CDR2 SFDVKD. CDR3 loop: CATSRGTGTDTQYF. DNA of the CDR3: TGTGCCACCAGTCGCGGGACGGGCACAGATACGCAGTATTTT.

This clonotype was seen repeatedly, ten times or more. This chain joins TRBV6-6 and TRBJ2-2; perhaps TRBD2 as D (5 bases). Germline assignment: CDR1 MNHNY and CDR2 SVGAGI (reference sequence). The CDR3 totals 15 residues. Trimming removed 5 bases at V and 7 bases at J, with 17 bases between. In DNA form, the CDR3 reads TGTGCCAGCAGTGGGAGCCGCTCTCGGGGCGGGGAGCTGTTTTTT. This translates into CASSGSRSRGGELFF.

In the case of this clonotype: This could be a read error, since a much larger clone is one nucleotide away. The chain has TRBV15 and TRBJ1-2; D unclear. CDR1 is LNHNV, CDR2 YYDKDF, per germline (reference sequence). Trimming took 5 bases from V and 6 from J, leaving 25 bases between them. There are 17 residues in the CDR3. CDR3 coding DNA: TGTGCCACCAGCGAATTATCAAGGTGTGGAAAGACCCATGGCTACACCTTC. Translated, it gives CATSELSRCGKTHGYTF.

This clonotype was found many times. The chain joins TRBV4-1 to TRBJ2-2; D call uncertain. This CDR3 is built from 14 residues. Germline CDR1 reads MGHRA; CDR2 reads YSYEKL. V lost 8 bases and J 2 bases, leaving 12 bases between the germline ends. This chain's CDR3 is CASSEFPNTGELFF. The CDR3 DNA is TGCGCCAGCTCTGAGTTCCCAAACACCGGGGAGCTGTTTTTT.

This clonotype was detected ten times or more. The genes are TRBV25-1 and TRBJ1-6; D gene uncertain. V gave up 5 bases and J gave up 3 bases, with 11 bases separating them. Germline-derived CDR1 and CDR2 are MGHDK and SYGVNS. The CDR3 runs 15 residues. The CDR3 here is CASSKMGLYNSPLHF. In DNA, the CDR3 is TGTGCCAGCAGTAAAATGGGCCTCTATAATTCACCCCTCCACTTT.

The table lists this clonotype with many counts. The CDR3 loop is CARPPLDTVNTEAFF. The CDR3 nucleotides are TGTGCCAGACCCCCCTTAGACACGGTGAACACTGAAGCTTTCTTT. This chain connects TRBV5-3 to TRBJ1-1; D not certain. TRBV5-3 is annotated as an ORF whose role is uncertain. Deletions cut 7 bases from V and 0 bases from J, with 16 bases between. This CDR3 spans 15 amino acids.

The table lists this clonotype with many counts. The chain uses TRBV12-3 or TRBV12-4 and TRBJ1-2; D not resolved. The CDR3 totals 17 residues. The V and J ends lost 5 bases and 4 bases respectively, with 23 bases between them. The CDR3 nucleotides are TGTGCCAGCAGTGGGCACCCCACAGCAGGAAAGACCTATGGCTACACCTTC. Translation: CASSGHPTAGKTYGYTF.

This clonotype appeared many times. The J gene is TRBJ2-5, the V gene TRBV6-1, with a tentative D call TRBD2 (5 bases). The CDR3 loop spans 17 amino acids. Per the germline V gene, CDR1 is MNHNS and CDR2 is SASEGT. V was pared by 2 bases and J by 1 base, with 17 bases between. The CDR3 bases are TGTGCCAGCAGTGAACAGTCGCGCGGGCGCTTCCAAGAGACCCAGTACTTC. This sequence encodes CASSEQSRGRFQETQYF.

This clonotype appeared many times. V and J are TRBV30 and TRBJ2-1, with D tentatively TRBD2 (6 bases). CDR3 length: 13 amino acids. V lost 4 bases, J lost 12 bases, and 19 bases lay in between. Germline assignment: CDR1 GTSNPN and CDR2 SVGIG (reference sequence). DNA of the CDR3: TGTGCCTGGACCACACGCGGGGCGGGATCGCAGTTCTTC. This sequence encodes CAWTTRGAGSQFF. Complete variable domain (other parts from reference TRBV30 and TRBJ2-1): SQTIHQWPATLVQPVGSPLSLECTVEGTSNPNLYWYRQAAGRGLQLLFYSVGIGQISSEVPQNLSASRPQDRQFILSSKKLLLSDSGFYLCAWTTRGAGSQFFGPGTRLTVL.

This clonotype showed up many times. The chain carries TRBV20-1 and TRBJ2-2; D is undetermined. The CDR3 is 15 amino acids. The germline CDR1 and CDR2 sequences are DFQATT and SNEGSKA (reference sequence). Trimming stripped 6 bases from V and 3 bases from J, with 17 bases between. CDR3 bases: TGCAGTGCACAACCGTTGGGGTTAGACACCGGGGAGCTGTTTTTT. Its translation: CSAQPLGLDTGELFF.

Notes on this clonotype: A much bigger clone sits one base away, suggesting this may be a read error. The CDR3 does not close with the conserved phenylalanine or tryptophan, likely indicating a read error. The chain uses TRBV3-1 and TRBJ1-1; D is unresolved. This CDR3 contains 17 residues. V was cut by 5 bases and J by 4 bases, with 23 bases left in between. In germline, CDR1 is LGHDT, CDR2 YNNKEL (reference sequence). DNA of the CDR3: TGTGCCAGCAGCACTGTGTATCCCATTTCAATTCGCACTGAAGCTTTCTAT. Translated: CASSTVYPISIRTEAFY.